Included here is one TCR beta chain sequence, with context. Its cognate antigen is unknown. Time point described: sample taken at primary tumor resection. Whole RNA came from tumor, nontumor lung or frozen PBMC and was sequenced without being sorted. Single TCR cDNA molecules each had their own unique molecular identifier. Via MiXCR, TCRdb re-called the 5' RACE reads, giving one row per CDR3 protein. The repertoire holds some 21,000 distinct CDR3 sequences, with 4.6% as singletons. The source of the sample is a study of spatial heterogeneity in lung cancer. General study points: The appearance of ubiquitous expanded tumor TCRs in blood was greater at resection than follow-up.

Germline loops: CDR1 MDHEN, CDR2 SYDVKM. The V and J ends lost 6 bases and 0 bases respectively, with 9 bases between them. The length of the CDR3 is 14 residues. The genes are TRBV28 and TRBJ1-5; D gene ambiguous. The source is a male donor with early-stage non-small cell lung cancer. Sequencing was performed on PBMCs, taken at surgery. The CDR3: CASRSSHSNQPQHF. The CDR3 DNA follows: TGTGCCAGCAGGTCGTCCCATAGCAATCAGCCCCAGCATTTT.